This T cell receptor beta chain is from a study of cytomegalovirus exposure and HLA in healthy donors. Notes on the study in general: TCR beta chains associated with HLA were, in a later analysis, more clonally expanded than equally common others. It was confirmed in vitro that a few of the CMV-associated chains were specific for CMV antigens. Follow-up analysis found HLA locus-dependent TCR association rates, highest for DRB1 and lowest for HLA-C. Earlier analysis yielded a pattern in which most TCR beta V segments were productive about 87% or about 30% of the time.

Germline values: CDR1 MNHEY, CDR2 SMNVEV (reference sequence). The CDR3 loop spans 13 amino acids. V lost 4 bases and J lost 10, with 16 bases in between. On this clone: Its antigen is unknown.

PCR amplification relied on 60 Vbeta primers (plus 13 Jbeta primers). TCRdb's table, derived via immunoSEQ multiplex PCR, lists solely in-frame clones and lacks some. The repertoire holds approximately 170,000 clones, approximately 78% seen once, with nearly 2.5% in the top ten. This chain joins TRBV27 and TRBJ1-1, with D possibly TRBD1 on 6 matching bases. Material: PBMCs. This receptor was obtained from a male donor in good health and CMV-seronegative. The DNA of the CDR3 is TGTGCCAGCAGTTGGGGGCGATCAAGCAGAGCTTTCTTT. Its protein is CASSWGRSSRAFF.